The subject of this entry is one T cell receptor beta chain. Its antigen remains unidentified. The PCR contained 60 Vbeta and 13 Jbeta primers. TCRdb keeps only in-frame clones here, not all; method: immunoSEQ multiplex PCR. The sample lists some 160,000 clones; 70% to 90% were seen once. These data come from a study of cytomegalovirus exposure and HLA in healthy donors. General study results and limits: Most TCR sequences were rare, but some public TCRs occurred in many donors. Indistinguishable V segments such as TRBV6-2 and TRBV6-3 were excluded.

Germline V lookup: CDR1 SGHAT, CDR2 FQNNGV. This CDR3 is built from 17 residues. V lost 4 bases and J lost 5; bases outside the gene matches: 9. This sequence originates from a man aged 25-40 years in good health and CMV-seropositive. The sample taken for sequencing was PBMCs. The rearrangement joins TRBV11-2 to TRBJ2-5; 14 bases are a match to TRBD2. CDR3 coding DNA: TGTGCCAGCAGCTCGACTAGCGGGAGGGGATTGGGGGAGACCCAGTACTTC. This encodes CASSSTSGRGLGETQYF. Looking up the rest from reference TRBV11-2 and TRBJ2-5 gives the full variable domain: EAGVAQSPRYKIIEKRQSVAFWCNPISGHATLYWYQQILGQGPKLLIQFQNNGVVDDSQLPKDRFSAERLKGVDSTLKIQPAKLEDSAVYLCASSSTSGRGLGETQYFGPGTRLLVL.